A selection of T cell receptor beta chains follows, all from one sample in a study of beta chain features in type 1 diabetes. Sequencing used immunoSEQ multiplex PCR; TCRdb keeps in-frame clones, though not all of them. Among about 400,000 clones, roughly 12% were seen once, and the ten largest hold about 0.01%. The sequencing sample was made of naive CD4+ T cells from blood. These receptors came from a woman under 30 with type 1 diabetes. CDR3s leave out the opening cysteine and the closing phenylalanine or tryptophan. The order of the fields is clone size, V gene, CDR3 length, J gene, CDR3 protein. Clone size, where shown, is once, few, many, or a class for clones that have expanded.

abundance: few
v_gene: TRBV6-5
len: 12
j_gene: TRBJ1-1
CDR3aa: ASSYSGTVTEAF

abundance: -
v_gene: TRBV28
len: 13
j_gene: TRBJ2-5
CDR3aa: ASSPTGQGLETQY

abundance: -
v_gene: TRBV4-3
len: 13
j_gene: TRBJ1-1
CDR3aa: ASSQEGGTGDRAF

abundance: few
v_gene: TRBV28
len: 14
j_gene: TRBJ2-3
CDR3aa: ASNQIGAYSTDTQY

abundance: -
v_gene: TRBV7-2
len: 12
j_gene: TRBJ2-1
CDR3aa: ASSLEVSYSEQF

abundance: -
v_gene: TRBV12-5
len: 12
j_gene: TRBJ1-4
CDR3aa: ASGPPGVNEKLF

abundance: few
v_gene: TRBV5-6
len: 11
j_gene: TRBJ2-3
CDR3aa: ASSLSSTDTQY

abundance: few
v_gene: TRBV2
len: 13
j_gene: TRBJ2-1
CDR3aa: ASNEQGAELNEQF

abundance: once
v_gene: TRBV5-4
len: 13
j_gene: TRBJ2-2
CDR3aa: ASSLGTGTTGELF

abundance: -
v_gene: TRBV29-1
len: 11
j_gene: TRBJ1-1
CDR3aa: SVEAQVNTEAF

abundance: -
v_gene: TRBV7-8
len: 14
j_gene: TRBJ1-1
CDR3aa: ASSSRDSGRGTEAF

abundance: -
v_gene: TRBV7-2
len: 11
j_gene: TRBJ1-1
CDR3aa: ASSRTENTEAF

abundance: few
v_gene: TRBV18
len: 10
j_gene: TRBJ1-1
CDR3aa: ATREGNTEAF

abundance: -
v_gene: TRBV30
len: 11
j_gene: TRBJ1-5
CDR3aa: AWSVRAGQPQH

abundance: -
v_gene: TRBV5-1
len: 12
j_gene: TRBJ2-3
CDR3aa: ASKTGAGTDTQY

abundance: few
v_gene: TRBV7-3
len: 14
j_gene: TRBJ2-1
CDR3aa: ASSLNPTSRYNEQF

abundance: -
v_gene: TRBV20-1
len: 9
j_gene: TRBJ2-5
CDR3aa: SGGGVETQY

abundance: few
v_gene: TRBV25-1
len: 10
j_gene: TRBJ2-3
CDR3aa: ASQTSTDTQY

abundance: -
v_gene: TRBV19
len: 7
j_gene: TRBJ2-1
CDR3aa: ASSPGLF

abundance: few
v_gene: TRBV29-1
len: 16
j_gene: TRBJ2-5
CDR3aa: SVLWGGGASGRKETQY

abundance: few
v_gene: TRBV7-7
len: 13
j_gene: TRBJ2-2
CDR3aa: ASSLALGLVGELF

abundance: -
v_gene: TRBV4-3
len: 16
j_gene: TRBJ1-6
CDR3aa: ASSQEVPGSSYNSPLH

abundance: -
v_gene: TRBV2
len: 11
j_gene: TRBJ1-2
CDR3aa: ASSNTGVSGYT

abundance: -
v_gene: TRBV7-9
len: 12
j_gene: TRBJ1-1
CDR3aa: ASSLGSGNTEAF

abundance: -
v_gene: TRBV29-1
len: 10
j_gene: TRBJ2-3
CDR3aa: SVEGSTDTQY

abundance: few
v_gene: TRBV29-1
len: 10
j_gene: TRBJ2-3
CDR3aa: SVEGPPDTQY